The 5 T cell receptor beta chains reported below all come from one sample, sequenced in a study of Ad26.COV2.S vaccination and SARS-CoV-2 variants. The method was immunoSEQ multiplex PCR; TCRdb's version includes in-frame clones alone and lacks a portion of them. In the table there are approximately 300,000 clones, around 83% of which are singletons. Indicated treatment: some 19 received Ad26.COV2.S at low or high dose, single or two shots; 5 received placebo; per-sample allocation not given. After the first vaccine or placebo injection, samples were drawn on day 63. The sample in question was peripheral blood, obtained in a trial of Ad26.COV2.S vaccine versus placebo. The source is a person between 18 and 65 years old who received the Ad26.COV2.S COVID-19 vaccine or a placebo.

The rearrangement joins TRBV7-2 to TRBJ2-3; 16 bases are a match to TRBD2. The ends lost 5 bases at V and 4 bases at J; junction bases unmatched: 9. The germline V gene has CDR1 SGHTA and CDR2 FQGNSA. The CDR3 contains 18 residues. In nucleotides, the CDR3 is TGTGCCAGCAGCCCGGGACTAGCGGGGGGGCCGGATTCAGATACGCAGTATTTT. It codes for CASSPGLAGGPDSDTQYF. The full variable domain, rest sourced from reference TRBV7-2 and TRBJ2-3, is GAGVSQSPSNKVTEKGKDVELRCDPISGHTALYWYRQSLGQGLEFLIYFQGNSAPDKSGLPSDRFSAERTGGSVSTLTIQRTQQEDSAVYLCASSPGLAGGPDSDTQYFGPGTRLTVL.

The chain couples TRBV6-2 or TRBV6-3 to TRBJ2-3, with 9 bases identical to TRBD2. The CDR3 has 15 amino acids. CDR1 MNHEY and CDR2 SVGEGT come from the germline V gene. V lost 2 bases, J lost 4 bases, and 4 bases stayed unmatched. CDR3 coding DNA: TGTGCCAGCAGTTACGGCGGGGGGGCGGCAGATACGCAGTATTTT. It yields the protein CASSYGGGAADTQYF.

The chain employs TRBV9 and TRBJ2-1; 12 bases line up with TRBD2. The CDR3 covers 16 residues. Germline values: CDR1 SGDLS, CDR2 YYNGEE. The V segment lost 2 bases and the J segment 8 bases; nucleotides outside the gene matches: 8. CDR3 bases: TGTGCCAGCAGCGTGTCCCTAGCGGGGGGGCTAGATGAGCAGTTCTTC. Its protein product is CASSVSLAGGLDEQFF.

V and J are TRBV12-3 or TRBV12-4 and TRBJ1-4; D is unresolved. The CDR3 is 13 residues long. V lost 6 bases to trimming and J lost 8 bases, with 13 bases between them. In DNA form, the CDR3 reads TGTGCCAGCAGACACAGTCGAATGGAAAAACTGTTTTTT. Translation: CASRHSRMEKLFF.

The chain couples TRBV7-3 to TRBJ1-2; tentative D call: TRBD1 (6 bases). The CDR3 covers 13 residues. Germline loops: CDR1 SGHTA, CDR2 FQGTGA. The V end was cut by 5 bases, the J end by 4 bases, with 11 bases between. The CDR3 DNA is TGTGCCAGCAGCCTACAGGGATCCTATGGCTACACCTTC. Amino acids: CASSLQGSYGYTF.